This is a list of T cell receptor beta chains from one sample in a study of T cell responses to AZD1222 COVID-19 vaccine. Profiling relied on immunoSEQ multiplex PCR, and the TCRdb table lists in-frame clones only, not all of them. In the table there are 100,000 to 150,000 clones, approximately 88% of which are singletons. Here the sequenced sample was peripheral blood, taken on day 0 of AZD1222 vaccination. All receptors derive from an adult in good health. Both conserved end residues are part of each CDR3. The order of the fields is J gene, V gene, CDR3 protein.

j_call: TRBJ1-3
v_call: TRBV5-6
cdr3_aa: CASSLGSSSGNTIYF

j_call: TRBJ1-5
v_call: TRBV3-1/TRBV3-2
cdr3_aa: CASSQAPEIDRARTDQPQHF

j_call: TRBJ2-7
v_call: TRBV6-1
cdr3_aa: CASSEAPGQGLKYF

j_call: TRBJ2-1
v_call: TRBV9
cdr3_aa: CASSVIGPGRADNEQFF

j_call: TRBJ2-1
v_call: TRBV12-5
cdr3_aa: CASGLGRQIYNEQFF

j_call: TRBJ2-7
v_call: TRBV9
cdr3_aa: CASSVSTGTYEQYF

j_call: TRBJ1-5
v_call: TRBV21-1
cdr3_aa: CASSAPGRSFQVINQPQHF

j_call: TRBJ2-1
v_call: TRBV11-1
cdr3_aa: CASSLEAAISYNEQFF

j_call: TRBJ2-7
v_call: TRBV18
cdr3_aa: CASSQDRRDYEQYF

j_call: TRBJ1-1
v_call: TRBV7-2
cdr3_aa: CASSFNPGNTEAFF

j_call: TRBJ1-5
v_call: TRBV20-1
cdr3_aa: CSASIVGQGSGPQHF

j_call: TRBJ2-1
v_call: TRBV10-2
cdr3_aa: CASTTLSGSTDEQFF